The 21 T cell receptor beta chains presented below share a single source sample, sequenced in a study of T-cell memory formation after mild COVID-19. TCRdb independently ran MiXCR on the 5' RACE reads; one entry per CDR3 protein. The sample lists just under 550,000 distinct CDR3 sequences; roughly 22% were seen once. The sample consisted of PBMCs or a T cell subset sorted from them (not recorded which). These receptors all stem from an adult woman who had mild COVID-19 (a few samples of this study predate the infection). Cell type and time point are not known.

This clonotype was counted only a few times. The genes are TRBV7-9 and TRBJ1-4, with 7 bases that match TRBD1. Germline V gene sequence: CDR1 SEHNR, CDR2 FQNEAQ (reference sequence). CDR3 length: 14 amino acids. Germline trimming cut 4 bases from V and 5 bases from J; bases unmatched to any gene: 4. The CDR3 sequence is CASSSETGNEKLFF. The DNA for the CDR3 is TGTGCCAGCAGCTCGGAGACAGGGAATGAAAAACTGTTTTTT.

The chain carries TRBV9 and TRBJ2-1, with a possible D match to TRBD2 (5 bases). The CDR3 length is 13 residues. CDR1 SGDLS and CDR2 YYNGEE come from the germline V gene. Trimming stripped 4 bases from V and 6 bases from J, with 11 bases between. The CDR3 spells CASSRGNSNEQFF. CDR3 nucleotide sequence: TGTGCCAGCAGCAGAGGGAACTCCAATGAGCAGTTCTTC.

The V call is TRBV18, the J call TRBJ1-2, with a tentative D call TRBD1 (6 bases). V shed 8 bases and J shed 2 bases, with 12 bases lying between them. Germline CDR1 reads KGHSH; CDR2 reads LQKENI. The CDR3 is 13 amino acids. In nucleotides, the CDR3 is TGTGCCAGCACTCCCGGGACAAACTATGGCTACACCTTC. It codes for CASTPGTNYGYTF.

The CDR3 sequence: CASSLTSGGYVQETQYF. CDR3 nucleotide sequence: TGTGCCAGCAGTCTGACTAGCGGGGGGTATGTCCAAGAGACCCAGTACTTC. The chain is built from TRBV6-6 and TRBJ2-5, with 13 nucleotides matching TRBD2. Germline CDR1 is MNHNY and CDR2 is SVGAGI (reference sequence). After removal of 5 bases from V and 1 base from J, the junction contained 7 bases not matched to a gene. The CDR3 is made up of 17 amino acids.

The gene calls are TRBV7-9 and TRBJ2-7; perhaps TRBD1 as D (6 bases). Per germline, CDR1 SEHNR and CDR2 FQNEAQ (reference sequence). This CDR3 has 15 amino acids. Trimming left V 6 bases short and J 0 bases short, with 15 bases between. The CDR3 loop reads CASRASGTPSYEQYF. As DNA, the CDR3 is TGTGCCAGCAGAGCGTCCGGGACACCCTCCTACGAGCAGTACTTC.

At least ten counts were recorded for this clonotype. V gene TRBV12-3 or TRBV12-4 combines with J gene TRBJ2-1, with D possibly matching TRBD1 (6 bases). CDR3 length: 14 residues. Trimming left V 5 bases short and J 12 bases short, with 20 bases between. The CDR3 protein is CASSPLRRLQGQFF. Here the CDR3 DNA reads TGTGCCAGCAGTCCTCTACGGCGGTTACAGGGGCAGTTCTTC.

The chain employs TRBV20-1 and TRBJ2-1; 8 bases fit TRBD2. This CDR3 is built from 12 residues. CDR1 is DFQATT and CDR2 is SNEGSKA in the germline V gene (reference sequence). Trimming cost V 1 base and J 8 bases; bases outside gene matches: 1. This CDR3 is CSARVGGDEQFF. DNA for the CDR3: TGCAGTGCTAGAGTCGGGGGGGATGAGCAGTTCTTC.

This chain joins TRBV4-2 and TRBJ2-1, with 9 nucleotides matching TRBD2. The J segment lost 2 bases and the V segment lost 3 bases, leaving 8 bases of the junction unmatched. The length of the CDR3 is 17 residues. CDR1 and CDR2 from the germline V gene are LGHNA and YNFKEQ. CDR3 nucleotide sequence: TGTGCCAGCAGCCAGGAGGGGTCTAGCGGGGCCTACAATGAGCAGTTCTTC. The encoded protein is CASSQEGSSGAYNEQFF.

The chain couples TRBV24-1 to TRBJ2-3; 9 nucleotides align to TRBD1. Germline trimming cut 3 bases from V and 1 base from J; bases unmatched to any gene: 13. The CDR3 totals 19 residues. The germline CDR1 and CDR2 sequences are KGHDR and SFDVKD. The CDR3 coding sequence is TGTGCCACCAGTGATCCGGGGGGAACAGGGGGCGTTGGCACAGATACGCAGTATTTT. This sequence encodes CATSDPGGTGGVGTDTQYF.

This clonotype turned up a few times. This rearrangement joins TRBV7-9 to TRBJ2-4, with 9 bases identical to TRBD1. The germline V gene encodes CDR1 SEHNR and CDR2 FQNEAQ (reference sequence). Trimming cost V 5 bases and J 7 bases; bases outside gene matches: 9. The CDR3 contains 15 residues. This chain's CDR3 is CASSALQGAPNIQYF. CDR3 bases: TGTGCCAGCAGCGCCCTACAGGGGGCCCCGAACATTCAGTACTTC. Full variable domain (missing parts from reference TRBV7-9 and TRBJ2-4): DTGVSQNPRHKITKRGQNVTFRCDPISEHNRLYWYRQTLGQGPEFLTYFQNEAQLEKSRLLSDRFSAERPKGSFSTLEIQRTEQGDSAMYLCASSALQGAPNIQYFGAGTRLSVL.

This clonotype was detected only a few times. V and J are TRBV4-3 and TRBJ2-3; D remains ambiguous. V dropped 0 bases and J dropped 7 bases, with 8 bases sitting between them. This CDR3 has 13 residues. Germline loops: CDR1 LGHNA, CDR2 YSLEER. CDR3 residues: CASSQDRPYTQYF. In DNA form, the CDR3 reads TGCGCCAGCAGCCAAGATCGGCCGTATACGCAGTATTTT.

This clonotype was detected ten times or more. The gene calls are TRBV5-1 and TRBJ1-2; 9 bases map to TRBD1. V gave up 0 bases and J gave up 2 bases; unmatched junction bases: 2. The CDR3 spans 15 residues. The germline CDR1 and CDR2 sequences are SGHRS and YFSETQ. CDR3 protein: CASSLGQGVNYGYTF. Here the CDR3 DNA reads TGCGCCAGCAGCTTGGGACAGGGGGTCAACTATGGCTACACCTTC. The variable domain in full, completed from reference TRBV5-1 and TRBJ1-2, reads KAGVTQTPRYLIKTRGQQVTLSCSPISGHRSVSWYQQTPGQGLQFLFEYFSETQRNKGNFPGRFSGRQFSNSRSEMNVSTLELGDSALYLCASSLGQGVNYGYTFGSGTRLTVV.

This clonotype was found once. The J gene is TRBJ2-7, the V gene TRBV15, with D hard to call. CDR3 length: 12 amino acids. With 3 bases removed from V and 5 bases from J, the gap between germline ends came to 8 bases. Per germline, CDR1 LNHNV and CDR2 YYDKDF (reference sequence). CDR3 sequence: CATSRQLNEQYF. CDR3 in DNA: TGTGCCACCAGCAGGCAACTCAACGAGCAGTACTTC.

This clonotype was picked up many times. The chain is built from TRBV14 and TRBJ2-7, with 7 bases matching TRBD2. The CDR3 is 17 amino acids. Trimming at V came to 0 bases and at J to 6 bases, leaving 14 bases not matched to a gene. The V gene's germline CDR1 is SGHDN and CDR2 FVKESK. For the CDR3, the DNA is TGTGCCAGCAGCCAAGACCTGCTGGCGGGAGCTAGGCCCGAGCAGTACTTC. This codes for CASSQDLLAGARPEQYF.

This clonotype appeared a few times. V is TRBV11-2 and J is TRBJ1-1; 9 positions agree with TRBD1. Germline lookup yields CDR1 SGHAT and CDR2 FQNNGV. Trimming removed 3 bases from V and 6 bases from J; junction bases left unmatched: 23. This CDR3 contains 20 residues. CDR3 sequence (DNA): TGTGCCAGCAGCTTCAGACTTTTGGACAGGGGCAACGTTCTAGGGGCTGAAGCTTTCTTT. Amino acids: CASSFRLLDRGNVLGAEAFF.

This sequence joins TRBV5-1 and TRBJ1-2; 8 bases agree with TRBD1. Germline CDR1 reads SGHRS; CDR2 reads YFSETQ. After removal of 0 bases from V and 2 bases from J, the junction contained 15 bases not matched to a gene. The CDR3 has 19 amino acids. The CDR3 DNA reads as TGCGCCAGCAGCTTGGGGAAGAGCAGGGGGCAGACAAACAACTATGGCTACACCTTC. This sequence encodes CASSLGKSRGQTNNYGYTF.

CDR3 sequence (DNA): TGCGCCAGCAGCCAAGAAATGGGACAAGGAACCTACGAGCAGTACTTC. It codes for CASSQEMGQGTYEQYF. This chain connects TRBV4-1 to TRBJ2-7; the D gene is possibly TRBD1 (6 bases). V gave up 0 bases and J gave up 2 bases, with 14 bases separating them. This CDR3 has 16 amino acids. Germline lookup yields CDR1 MGHRA and CDR2 YSYEKL.

The chain employs TRBV5-1 and TRBJ2-3, with TRBD2 as a possible D gene (6 bases). Germline V gene data show CDR1 as SGHRS and CDR2 as YFSETQ. This CDR3 has 15 amino acids. The V and J ends lost 0 bases and 1 base respectively, with 9 bases between them. The CDR3 coding sequence is TGCGCCAGCAGCTTGGAGGGACTTCGCACAGATACGCAGTATTTT. Translated: CASSLEGLRTDTQYF.

This clonotype was counted only a few times. The V call is TRBV7-2, the J call TRBJ2-2; tentatively, D is TRBD2 (6 bases). The CDR3 is 15 residues long. V gave up 1 base and J gave up 4 bases, with 10 bases separating them. Per the germline V gene, CDR1 is SGHTA and CDR2 is FQGNSA. CDR3 region: CASSLVSSATGELFF. The CDR3 region has the DNA TGTGCCAGCAGCTTAGTGTCTAGCGCCACCGGGGAGCTGTTTTTT. The variable domain in full, completed from reference TRBV7-2 and TRBJ2-2, reads GAGVSQSPSNKVTEKGKDVELRCDPISGHTALYWYRQSLGQGLEFLIYFQGNSAPDKSGLPSDRFSAERTGGSVSTLTIQRTQQEDSAVYLCASSLVSSATGELFFGEGSRLTVL.

The rearrangement links TRBV20-1 to TRBJ2-3; D is perhaps TRBD2 (5 bases). The V gene's germline CDR1 is DFQATT and CDR2 SNEGSKA (reference sequence). V was clipped by 4 bases and J by 0 bases, with 11 bases between them. The CDR3 has 14 amino acids. CDR3 loop: CSAISTGSTDTQYF. The CDR3 nucleotides are TGCAGTGCTATCTCAACGGGGAGCACAGATACGCAGTATTTT.

V and J are TRBV29-1 and TRBJ2-5; a weak D match, TRBD2 (6 bases). Germline CDR1 SQVTM, CDR2 ANQGSEA. V was trimmed by 4 bases and J by 2 bases, leaving 11 bases between them. This CDR3 is 13 amino acids long. The chain's CDR3 is CSVGGGTQETQYF. The CDR3 nucleotides read TGCAGCGTTGGAGGCGGGACTCAAGAGACCCAGTACTTC. The whole variable domain, remainder taken from reference TRBV29-1 and TRBJ2-5, is SAVISQKPSRDICQRGTSLTIQCQVDSQVTMMFWYRQQPGQSLTLIATANQGSEATYESGFVIDKFPISRPNLTFSTLTVSNMSPEDSSIYLCSVGGGTQETQYFGPGTRLLVL.